The entry below describes one T cell receptor (beta chain). The CDR3 extends over 15 amino acids. The germline V gene has CDR1 LGHNA and CDR2 YNFKEQ. V trimming: 0 bases; J trimming: 10 bases; junction bases outside the gene matches: 10. This sample is part of a study of blood T cell repertoires in COVID-19. Followed over time, Seattle patients had been enrolled while infection was active. Original processing methods: Nucleated cell number was recorded as an estimate derived from reference gene primer amplification. Produced via immunoSEQ multiplex PCR; TCRdb's table is partial and in-frame only. V and J calls plus clone size are reproduced from that table; the DNA served to infer D and trimming. The profile shows hundreds of thousands of clones, about 86% of them singletons.

The gene calls are TRBV4-2 and TRBJ1-1; 8 bases map to TRBD1. The sequenced material came from peripheral blood. This TCR derives from a woman aged 55-70 years with COVID-19, enrolled during active disease. For the CDR3, the DNA is TGTGCCAGCAGCCAAGAGGCAAGACAGGGGTTGAGAGCTTTCTTT. Translated, it gives CASSQEARQGLRAFF.